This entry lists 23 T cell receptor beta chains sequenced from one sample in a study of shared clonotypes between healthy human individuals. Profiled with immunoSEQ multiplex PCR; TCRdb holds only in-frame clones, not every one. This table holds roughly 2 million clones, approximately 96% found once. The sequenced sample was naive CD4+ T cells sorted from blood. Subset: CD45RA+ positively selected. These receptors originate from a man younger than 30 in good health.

DNA for the CDR3: TGTGCCAGCATTCCCAACAGGGCCTTAGCCAAAAACATTCAGTACTTC. It is translated as CASIPNRALAKNIQYF. The rearrangement links TRBV28 to TRBJ2-4, with D possibly being TRBD1 (6 bases). Deletions cut 7 bases from V and 0 bases from J, with 16 bases between. The CDR3 consists of 16 residues. The germline V gene has CDR1 MDHEN and CDR2 SYDVKM.

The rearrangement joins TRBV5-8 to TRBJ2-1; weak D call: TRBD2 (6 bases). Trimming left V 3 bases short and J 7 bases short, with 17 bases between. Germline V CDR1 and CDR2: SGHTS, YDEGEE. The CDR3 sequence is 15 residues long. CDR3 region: CASSWRVSRNNEQFF. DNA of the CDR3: TGTGCCAGCAGCTGGAGGGTGTCGAGGAATAATGAGCAGTTCTTC.

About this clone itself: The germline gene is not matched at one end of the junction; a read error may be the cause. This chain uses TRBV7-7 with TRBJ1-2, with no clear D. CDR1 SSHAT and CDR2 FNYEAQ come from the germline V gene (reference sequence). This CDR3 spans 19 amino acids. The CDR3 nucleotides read TGTGCTAGCAGCTTCACACTCGGGCCAGTCAGACTTCCAAAGCTTGGCTACACCTTC. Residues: CASSFTLGPVRLPKLGYTF.

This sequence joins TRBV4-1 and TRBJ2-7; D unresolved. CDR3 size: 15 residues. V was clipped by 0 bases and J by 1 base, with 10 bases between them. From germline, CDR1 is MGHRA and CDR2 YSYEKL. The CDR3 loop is CASSQERHGSYEQYF. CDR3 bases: TGCGCCAGCAGCCAAGAAAGACACGGATCCTACGAGCAGTACTTC.

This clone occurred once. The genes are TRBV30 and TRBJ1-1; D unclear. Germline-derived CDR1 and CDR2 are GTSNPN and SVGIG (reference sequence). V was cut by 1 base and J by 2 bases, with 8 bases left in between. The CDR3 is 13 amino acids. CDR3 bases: TGTGCCTGGAGTGAGGACTATAACACTGAAGCTTTCTTT. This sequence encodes CAWSEDYNTEAFF.

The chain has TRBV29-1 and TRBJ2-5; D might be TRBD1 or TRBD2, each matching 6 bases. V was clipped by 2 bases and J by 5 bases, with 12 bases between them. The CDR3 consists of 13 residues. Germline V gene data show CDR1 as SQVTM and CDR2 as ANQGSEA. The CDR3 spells CSVEPQGRETQYF. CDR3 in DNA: TGCAGCGTTGAACCGCAGGGGAGGGAGACCCAGTACTTC.

In DNA form, the CDR3 reads TGTGCCAGCAGCCCGACAGGGTGTCAAAAACTGTTTTTT. Amino acid sequence: CASSPTGCQKLFF. This chain connects TRBV11-1 to TRBJ1-4, with 7 bases lining up with TRBD1. After removal of 5 bases from V and 9 bases from J, the junction contained 6 bases not matched to a gene. CDR3 length: 13 residues. The germline V gene encodes CDR1 SGHAT and CDR2 FQDESV (reference sequence).

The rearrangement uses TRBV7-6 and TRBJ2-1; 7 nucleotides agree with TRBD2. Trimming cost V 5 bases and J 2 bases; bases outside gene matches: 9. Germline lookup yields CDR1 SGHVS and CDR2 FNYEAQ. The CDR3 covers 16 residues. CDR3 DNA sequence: TGTGCCAGCAGCCCCAGCGGCGGGAGTGCCTACAATGAGCAGTTCTTC. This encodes CASSPSGGSAYNEQFF.

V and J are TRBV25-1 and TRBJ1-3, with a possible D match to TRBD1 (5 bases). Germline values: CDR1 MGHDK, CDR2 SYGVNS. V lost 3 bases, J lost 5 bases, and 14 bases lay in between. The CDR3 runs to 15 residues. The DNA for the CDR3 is TGTGCCAGCAGTGATGGCCGGGGGGGTAGAAACACCATATATTTT. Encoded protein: CASSDGRGGRNTIYF.

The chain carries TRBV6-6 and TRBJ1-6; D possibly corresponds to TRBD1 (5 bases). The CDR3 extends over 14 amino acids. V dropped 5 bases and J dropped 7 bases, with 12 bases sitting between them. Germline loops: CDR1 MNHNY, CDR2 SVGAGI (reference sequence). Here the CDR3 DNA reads TGTGCCAGCAGTCTCGACAGCCGAAATTCACCCCTCCACTTT. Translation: CASSLDSRNSPLHF.

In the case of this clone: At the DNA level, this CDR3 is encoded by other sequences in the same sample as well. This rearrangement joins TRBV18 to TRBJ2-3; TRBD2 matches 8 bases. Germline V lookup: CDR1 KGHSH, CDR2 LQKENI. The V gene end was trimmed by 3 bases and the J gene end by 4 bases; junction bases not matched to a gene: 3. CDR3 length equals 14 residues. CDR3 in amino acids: CASSPGLAADTQYF. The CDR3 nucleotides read TGTGCCAGCTCACCCGGACTAGCAGCAGATACGCAGTATTTT.

The CDR3 nucleotides are TGCGCCAGCAGCCGGGAGGGGGCTGAGGGAAACACCATATATTTT. This translates into CASSREGAEGNTIYF. This chain joins TRBV4-1 and TRBJ1-3; 7 positions match TRBD1. V gave up 4 bases and J gave up 4 bases; unmatched junction bases: 7. Germline lookup yields CDR1 MGHRA and CDR2 YSYEKL. This CDR3 is built from 15 residues.

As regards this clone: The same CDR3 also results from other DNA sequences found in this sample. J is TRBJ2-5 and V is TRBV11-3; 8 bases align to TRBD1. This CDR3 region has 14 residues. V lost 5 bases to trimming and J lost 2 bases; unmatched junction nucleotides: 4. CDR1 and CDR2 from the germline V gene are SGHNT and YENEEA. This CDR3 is CASSQGQGQETQYF. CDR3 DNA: TGTGCCAGCAGCCAAGGACAGGGTCAAGAGACCCAGTACTTC.

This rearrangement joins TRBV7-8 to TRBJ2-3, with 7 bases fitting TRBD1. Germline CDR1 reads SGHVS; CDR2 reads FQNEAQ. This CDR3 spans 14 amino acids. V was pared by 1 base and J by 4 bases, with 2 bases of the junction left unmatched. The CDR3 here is CASSLDRGADTQYF. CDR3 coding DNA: TGTGCCAGCAGCTTAGACAGGGGTGCAGATACGCAGTATTTT.

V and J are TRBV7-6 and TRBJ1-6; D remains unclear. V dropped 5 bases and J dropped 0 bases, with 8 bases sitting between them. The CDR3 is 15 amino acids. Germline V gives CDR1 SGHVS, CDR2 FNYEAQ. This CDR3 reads CASSAQSSYNSPLHF. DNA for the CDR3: TGTGCCAGCAGCGCGCAGAGCTCCTATAATTCACCCCTCCACTTT.

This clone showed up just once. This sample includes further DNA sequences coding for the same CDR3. The CDR3 DNA follows: TGTGCCAGCAGCGCTGCTTACGAGCAGTACTTC. This sequence encodes CASSAAYEQYF. This chain uses TRBV5-8 with TRBJ2-7; D gene uncertain. The germline gives CDR1 SGHTS, CDR2 YDEGEE. The CDR3 runs 11 residues. The germline V and J ends were trimmed by 4 bases and 4 bases, with 6 bases remaining between them.

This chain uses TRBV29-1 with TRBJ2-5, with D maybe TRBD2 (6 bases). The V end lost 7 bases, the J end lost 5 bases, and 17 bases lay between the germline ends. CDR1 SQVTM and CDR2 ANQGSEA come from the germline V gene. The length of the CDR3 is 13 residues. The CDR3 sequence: CSADRNGGETQYF. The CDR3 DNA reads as TGCAGCGCCGACAGAAATGGAGGGGAGACCCAGTACTTC.

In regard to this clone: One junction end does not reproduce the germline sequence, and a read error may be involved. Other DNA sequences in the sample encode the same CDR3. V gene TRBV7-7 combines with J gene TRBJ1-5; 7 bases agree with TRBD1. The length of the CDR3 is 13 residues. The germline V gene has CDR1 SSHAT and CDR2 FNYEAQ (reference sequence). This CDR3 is CASSSDRNQPQHF. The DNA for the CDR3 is TGTGCTAGCAGCTCGGACAGGAATCAGCCCCAGCATTTT. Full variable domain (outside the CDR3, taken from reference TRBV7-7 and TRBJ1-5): GAGVSQSPRYKVTKRGQDVTLRCDPISSHATLYWYQQALGQGPEFLTYFNYEAQPDKSGLPSDRFSAERPEGSISTLTIQRTEQRDSAMYRCASSSDRNQPQHFGDGTRLSIL.

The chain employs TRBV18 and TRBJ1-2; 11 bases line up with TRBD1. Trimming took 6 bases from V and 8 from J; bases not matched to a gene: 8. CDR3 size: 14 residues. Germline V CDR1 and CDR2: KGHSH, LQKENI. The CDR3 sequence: CASSPRTGGEGYTF. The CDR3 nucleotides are TGTGCCAGCTCGCCCCGGACAGGGGGCGAAGGCTACACCTTC.

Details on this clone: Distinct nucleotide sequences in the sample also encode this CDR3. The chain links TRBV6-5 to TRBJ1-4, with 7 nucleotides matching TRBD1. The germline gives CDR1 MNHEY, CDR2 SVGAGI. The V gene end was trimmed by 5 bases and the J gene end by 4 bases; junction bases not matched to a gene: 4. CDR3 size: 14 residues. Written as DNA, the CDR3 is TGTGCCAGCAGTCGGGACAGCTTTAATGAAAAACTGTTTTTT. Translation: CASSRDSFNEKLFF.

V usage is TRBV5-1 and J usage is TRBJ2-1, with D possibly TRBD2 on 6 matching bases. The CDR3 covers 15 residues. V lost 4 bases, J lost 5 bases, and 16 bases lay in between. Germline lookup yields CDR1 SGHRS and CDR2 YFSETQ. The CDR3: CASSPSVLANNEQFF. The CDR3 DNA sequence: TGCGCCAGCAGCCCCTCCGTTCTAGCGAACAATGAGCAGTTCTTC.

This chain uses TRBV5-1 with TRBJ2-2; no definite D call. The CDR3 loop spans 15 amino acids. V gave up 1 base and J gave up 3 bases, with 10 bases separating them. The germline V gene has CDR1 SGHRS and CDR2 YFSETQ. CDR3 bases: TGCGCCAGCAGCTTGAGGGTAGAGGACACCGGGGAGCTGTTTTTT. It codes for CASSLRVEDTGELFF.

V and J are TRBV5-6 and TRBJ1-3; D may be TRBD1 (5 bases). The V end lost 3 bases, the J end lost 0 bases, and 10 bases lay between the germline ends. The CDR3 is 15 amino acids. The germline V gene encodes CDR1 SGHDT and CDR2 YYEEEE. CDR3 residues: CASSSGRVSGNTIYF. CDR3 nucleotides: TGTGCCAGCAGCTCGGGACGGGTCTCTGGAAACACCATATATTTT.